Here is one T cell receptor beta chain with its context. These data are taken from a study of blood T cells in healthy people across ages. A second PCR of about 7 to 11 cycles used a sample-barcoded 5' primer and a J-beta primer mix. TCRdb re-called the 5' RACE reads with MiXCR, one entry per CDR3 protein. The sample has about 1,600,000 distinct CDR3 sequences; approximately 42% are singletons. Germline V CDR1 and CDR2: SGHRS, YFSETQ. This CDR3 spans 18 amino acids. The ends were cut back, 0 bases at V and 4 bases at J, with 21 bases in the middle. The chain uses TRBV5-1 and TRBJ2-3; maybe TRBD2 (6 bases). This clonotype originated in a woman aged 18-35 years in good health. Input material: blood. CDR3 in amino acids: CASSLARGFGSGADTQYF. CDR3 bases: TGCGCCAGCAGCTTGGCCCGTGGGTTCGGGAGTGGGGCAGATACGCAGTATTTT.